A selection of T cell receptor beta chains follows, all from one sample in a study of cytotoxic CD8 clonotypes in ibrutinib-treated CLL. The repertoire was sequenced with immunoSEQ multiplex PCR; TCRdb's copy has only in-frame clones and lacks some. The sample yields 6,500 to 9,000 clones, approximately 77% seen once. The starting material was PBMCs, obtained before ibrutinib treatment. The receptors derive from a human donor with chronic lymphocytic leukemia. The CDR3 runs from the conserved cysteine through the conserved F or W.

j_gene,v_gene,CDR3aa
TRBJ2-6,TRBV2,CASRGSGANVLTF
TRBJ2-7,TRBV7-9,CASSATYEQYF
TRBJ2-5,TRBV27,CASSFGGVPETQYF
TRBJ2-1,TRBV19,CASRPKKRTSYNEQFF
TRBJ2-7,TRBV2,CALALLAGVEEQYF
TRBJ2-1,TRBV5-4,CASSLVPPSNNEQFF
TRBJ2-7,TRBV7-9,CASSLAGPYSYEQYF
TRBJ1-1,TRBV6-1,CASSAPSGMYTEAFF
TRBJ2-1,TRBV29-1,CSDGLAGYNEQFF
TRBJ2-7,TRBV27,CASSFWGTAYEQYF
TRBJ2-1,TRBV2,CASSGDHNEQFF
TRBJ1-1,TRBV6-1,CASSVRTGEQAFF
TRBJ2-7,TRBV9,CASSRRSGRAGEQYF
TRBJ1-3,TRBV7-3,CASSLAGRGDSGNTIYF
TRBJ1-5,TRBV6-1,CASSAGPRRDQPQHF
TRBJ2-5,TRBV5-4,CASSYPPGQGAETQYF
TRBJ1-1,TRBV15,CATSRDLDRSFF
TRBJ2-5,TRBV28,CASSLTPLVSETQYF
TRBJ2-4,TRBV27,CASSTRGQGNIQYF
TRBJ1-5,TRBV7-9,CASSLTGRSQPQHF
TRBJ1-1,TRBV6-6,CATRTGGSEAFF
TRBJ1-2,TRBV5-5,CASSFLLNYGYTF
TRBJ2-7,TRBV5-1,CASSPDFYEQYF
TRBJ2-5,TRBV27,CASSWTSGIGETQYF
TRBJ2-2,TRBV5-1,CASSYFSGTVLDHGELFF
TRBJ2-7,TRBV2,CATSTGFFYEQYF
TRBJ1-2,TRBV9,CASSVVRDTADGYTF
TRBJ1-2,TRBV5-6,CASSPGERGYTF
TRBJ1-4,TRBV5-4,CASRDYRGWELFF
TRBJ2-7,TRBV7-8,CASSLALASGYEQYF
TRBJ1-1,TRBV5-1,CASSHLTNTEAFF
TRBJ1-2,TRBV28,CASSFFSSRGFYGYTF
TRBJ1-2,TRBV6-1,CASSDLGTGVRGYTF
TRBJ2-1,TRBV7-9,CASSLAGIHEQFF
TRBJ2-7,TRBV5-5,CASSWGSWSSYEQYF
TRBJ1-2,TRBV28,CASSFRPGIALTYTF
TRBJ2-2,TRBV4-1,CASSQDSLAGGPTGELFF
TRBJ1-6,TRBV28,CASRLQGFESPLHF
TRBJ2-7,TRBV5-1,CASGPSGGPYEQYF
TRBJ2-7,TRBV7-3,CASSLELKGVSEQYF
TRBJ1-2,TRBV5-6,CASTLFDRYYGYTF
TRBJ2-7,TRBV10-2,CASSESTGTVGGEQYF
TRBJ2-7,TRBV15,CATSRDLAGSYEQYF
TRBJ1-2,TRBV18,CASSPHPPTGRGDGYTF
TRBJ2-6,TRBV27,CASSFSLEANVLTF
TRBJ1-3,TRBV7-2,CASSLSLTGSGNTIYF
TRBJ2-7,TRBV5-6,CASSSFSVYEQYF
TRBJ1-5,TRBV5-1,CASSLDGYSNQPQHF
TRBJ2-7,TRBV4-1,CASSQLGLAGREQYF
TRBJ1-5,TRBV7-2,CASSLRGSPNSNQPQHF
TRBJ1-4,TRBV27,CASSWGQGSEKLFF